A selection of T cell receptor beta chains follows, all from one sample in a study of T-cell memory formation after mild COVID-19. TCRdb redid the calling of the 5' RACE reads with MiXCR, one entry per CDR3 protein. This sample has about 400,000 distinct CDR3 sequences, with 20% to 30% found just once. The sequencing sample was made of PBMCs or a T cell subset sorted from them (not recorded which). Receptors originate from an adult woman who had mild COVID-19 (a few samples of this study predate the infection). Cell type and time point are not known. Each CDR3 is given with its conserved first and last residue. D genes are given only for firm matches. The size entry is marked missing in some rows and otherwise reads once, few, many or a size class.

j_call v_call clone_size d_call cdr3_aa cdr3_nt
TRBJ2-5 TRBV7-7 few TRBD2 CASSSGLAGRETQYF TGTGCCAGCAGCTCCGGACTAGCGGGGAGAGAGACCCAGTACTTC
TRBJ2-5 TRBV2 NA NA CASTRMGLAGETQYF TGTGCCAGCACTAGAATGGGGCTAGCCGGCGAGACCCAGTACTTC
TRBJ1-1 TRBV4-1 NA TRBD1 CASSQGGWTGLTEAFF TGCGCCAGCAGCCAAGGGGGTTGGACAGGACTCACTGAAGCTTTCTTT
TRBJ2-3 TRBV7-2 NA TRBD2 CASSPRGLAGQDTQYF TGTGCCAGCAGCCCCAGAGGTCTAGCGGGACAAGATACGCAGTATTTT
TRBJ1-1 TRBV6-5 few NA CASSYDHRMNTEAFF TGTGCCAGCAGTTACGATCACCGCATGAACACTGAAGCTTTCTTT
TRBJ2-7 TRBV7-9 NA TRBD1 CASSRRDRDEQYF TGTGCCAGCAGCCGTCGGGACAGGGACGAGCAGTACTTC
TRBJ2-3 TRBV4-1 NA TRBD2 CASSQAGGGLAEKDTQYF TGCGCCAGCAGCCAAGCAGGGGGTGGACTAGCGGAAAAAGATACGCAGTATTTT
TRBJ2-5 TRBV11-2 NA NA CASSLDAVQETQYF TGTGCCAGCAGCTTAGACGCTGTGCAAGAGACCCAGTACTTC
TRBJ2-7 TRBV7-8 NA NA CASSRTDPAYEQYF TGTGCCAGCAGCCGGACTGACCCTGCCTACGAGCAGTACTTC
TRBJ2-7 TRBV20-1 few TRBD1 CSALEDRGRGEQYF TGCAGTGCACTCGAGGACAGGGGAAGGGGCGAGCAGTACTTC
TRBJ1-1 TRBV20-1 NA NA CSARGGPGTEAFF TGCAGTGCTAGGGGGGGGCCGGGGACTGAAGCTTTCTTT
TRBJ2-1 TRBV5-6 NA TRBD2 CASSLRGVAGKRVQFF TGTGCCAGCAGCTTGAGGGGGGTAGCGGGAAAGAGGGTGCAGTTCTTC
TRBJ2-5 TRBV7-8 NA NA CASSSPGPKGAQYF TGTGCCAGCAGCTCGCCGGGCCCCAAAGGAGCCCAGTACTTC
TRBJ1-1 TRBV4-1 NA NA CASSPYPKDLRTGSTEAFF TGCGCCAGCAGCCCTTACCCGAAAGATTTAAGGACCGGGAGCACTGAAGCTTTCTTT
TRBJ2-5 TRBV29-1 NA TRBD1 CSVSPGTGVETQYF TGCAGCGTTAGTCCCGGGACAGGGGTGGAGACCCAGTACTTC
TRBJ2-1 TRBV5-1 few TRBD2 CASSRTSGVNNEQFF TGCGCCAGCAGCCGGACTAGCGGGGTTAACAATGAGCAGTTCTTC
TRBJ1-2 TRBV7-9 few NA CASSRDGYGYTF TGTGCCAGCAGCAGGGACGGATATGGCTACACCTTC
TRBJ1-5 TRBV11-3 NA TRBD1 CASTTRRGIRNQPQHF TGTGCCAGCACCACTCGCAGGGGGATACGCAATCAGCCCCAGCATTTT
TRBJ2-3 TRBV20-1 NA NA CSARGGADRGTHVSTDTQYF TGCAGTGCTAGAGGAGGGGCAGACCGGGGGACTCATGTCAGCACAGATACGCAGTATTTT
TRBJ2-1 TRBV20-1 NA NA CSARGRGLGNEQFF TGCAGTGCTAGAGGAAGGGGCTTGGGCAATGAGCAGTTCTTC
TRBJ1-2 TRBV3-1 NA TRBD1 CASSQEGRGAYGYTF TGTGCCAGCAGCCAAGAGGGCAGGGGGGCCTATGGCTACACCTTC
TRBJ2-4 TRBV28 few NA CASSSTGFLAKNIQYF TGTGCCAGCAGTTCTACAGGGTTCCTAGCCAAAAACATTCAGTACTTC
TRBJ2-7 TRBV6-5 NA NA CASSYPGLYEQYF TGTGCCAGCAGTTACCCGGGCCTCTACGAGCAGTACTTC
TRBJ2-5 TRBV14 NA TRBD1 CASSLIQGVLPYF TGTGCCAGCAGCCTAATCCAGGGGGTTCTTCCGTACTTC
TRBJ2-3 TRBV24-1 few TRBD2 CATSDSVAGVRTDTQYF TGTGCCACCAGTGATTCAGTAGCGGGAGTACGGACAGATACGCAGTATTTT